Following are 30 T cell receptor beta chains from one sample sequenced in a study of T cells in Graves' hyperthyroidism and ophthalmopathy. RNA transcripts provided the source from which TCR beta CDR3 regions were amplified. In the first-round RT-PCR of the TCR CDR3, the HTBI primer set was used. TCRdb re-called the multiplex PCR reads through MiXCR, storing one row per CDR3 protein. The data hold about 640,000 distinct CDR3 sequences, with around 21% observed a single time. The specimen was blood. The receptors here all came from a young man with Graves' ophthalmopathy.

This rearrangement joins TRBV18 to TRBJ1-5; D might be TRBD1 (5 bases). CDR1 is KGHSH and CDR2 is LQKENI in the germline V gene. The V end was cut by 0 bases, the J end by 3 bases, with 9 bases between. The CDR3 has 15 amino acids. The CDR3 loop is CASSPPGGNNQPQHF. CDR3 sequence (DNA): TGTGCCAGCTCACCACCGGGGGGGAACAATCAGCCCCAGCATTTT.

The sample holds a few counts of this clonotype. This rearrangement joins TRBV10-2 to TRBJ1-1; TRBD1 matches at 12 bases. The CDR3 runs to 16 residues. V dropped 2 bases and J dropped 5; count of bases not matched to a gene: 6. Germline assignment: CDR1 WSHSY and CDR2 SAAADI. CDR3 coding DNA: TGCGCCAGCAGTGAGGGGGGACAGGGGGCAGGAACTGAAGCTTTCTTT. It encodes CASSEGGQGAGTEAFF.

The chain carries TRBV5-6 and TRBJ2-7; D is perhaps TRBD1 (6 bases). This CDR3 has 14 residues. Trimming removed 2 bases from V and 5 bases from J, with 14 bases in between. The germline V gene encodes CDR1 SGHDT and CDR2 YYEEEE. The CDR3 sequence: CASSFLTGSHEQYF. The CDR3 bases are TGTGCCAGCAGCTTCTTAACAGGGTCCCACGAGCAGTACTTC.

Only a few counts were recorded for this clonotype. This chain uses TRBV4-2 with TRBJ1-4; D unresolved. This CDR3 has 13 amino acids. The V and J ends lost 7 bases and 0 bases respectively, with 6 bases between them. The germline V gene has CDR1 LGHNA and CDR2 YNFKEQ. Here the CDR3 reads CASKPATNEKLFF. CDR3 nucleotides: TGTGCCAGCAAGCCAGCAACTAATGAAAAACTGTTTTTT.

This clonotype has more than one count but fewer than ten. The J gene is TRBJ2-7, the V gene TRBV20-1, with D unclear. Germline CDR1 reads DFQATT; CDR2 reads SNEGSKA (reference sequence). Trimming stripped 1 base from V and 2 bases from J, with 9 bases between. The CDR3 consists of 13 residues. The CDR3 reads CSARGGPTYEQYF. CDR3 coding DNA: TGCAGTGCTAGAGGCGGACCTACCTACGAGCAGTACTTC.

The V gene is TRBV6-1, the J gene TRBJ1-5, with D unclear. CDR3 length equals 13 residues. Trimming removed 0 bases at V and 8 bases at J, with 8 bases between. Germline lookup yields CDR1 MNHNS and CDR2 SASEGT. The CDR3 loop is CASSEAHIEPQHF. CDR3 DNA: TGTGCCAGCAGTGAAGCGCATATTGAGCCCCAGCATTTT.

The table lists this clonotype with many counts. J is TRBJ1-5 and V is TRBV7-2, with TRBD1 as a possible D gene (6 bases). V gave up 4 bases and J gave up 7 bases, with 17 bases separating them. Germline CDR1 and CDR2: SGHTA and FQGNSA. The CDR3 is 15 amino acids. The CDR3 region is CASSYRDIPPQPQHF. DNA for the CDR3: TGTGCCAGCAGCTACCGGGACATCCCTCCCCAGCCCCAGCATTTT.

The chain joins TRBV10-3 to TRBJ2-2, with D possibly matching TRBD2 (6 bases). With 4 bases removed from V and 4 bases from J, the gap between germline ends came to 16 bases. Germline V gene lookup returns CDR1 ENHRY and CDR2 SYGVKD. The CDR3 sequence is 16 residues long. DNA for the CDR3: TGTGCCATCAGTGCCCTGGCCGGGAGCGGCACCGGGGAGCTGTTTTTT. This encodes CAISALAGSGTGELFF.

This clonotype showed up just a few times. The rearrangement joins TRBV6-2 or TRBV6-3 to TRBJ2-7; 12 nucleotides align to TRBD2. Trimming cost V 0 bases and J 6 bases; bases outside gene matches: 3. The CDR3 loop spans 15 amino acids. CDR1 and CDR2 (germline): MNHEY, SVGEGT. This CDR3 is CASSYSTSGSSEQYF. The CDR3 bases are TGTGCCAGCAGTTACTCGACTAGCGGGAGTTCCGAGCAGTACTTC.

The chain has TRBV5-6 and TRBJ2-2; TRBD1 matches 8 bases. The CDR3 loop spans 17 amino acids. The junction had 4 bases not matched to a gene; V was cut back by 0 bases and J by 0 bases. Germline-derived CDR1 and CDR2 are SGHDT and YYEEEE. The CDR3 sequence is CASSLGRDRTNTGELFF. As DNA, the CDR3 is TGTGCCAGCAGCTTGGGCCGGGACAGGACGAACACCGGGGAGCTGTTTTTT.

CDR3 residues: CASSSPGGLLAKNIQYF. As DNA, the CDR3 is TGTGCCAGCAGCTCTCCAGGGGGGTTACTAGCCAAAAACATTCAGTACTTC. The gene calls are TRBV7-2 and TRBJ2-4; D is perhaps TRBD1 (7 bases). V lost 4 bases to trimming and J lost 0 bases, with 16 bases between them. Per the germline V gene, CDR1 is SGHTA and CDR2 is FQGNSA. This CDR3 has 17 amino acids.

This chain connects TRBV27 to TRBJ2-7; the D gene is possibly TRBD1 (6 bases). This CDR3 region has 15 residues. V was clipped by 8 bases and J by 4 bases, with 21 bases between them. Germline V gene lookup returns CDR1 MNHEY and CDR2 SMNVEV (reference sequence). Here the CDR3 reads CASSPTLAGVYEQYF. The CDR3, as DNA: TGTGCCAGCTCCCCCACCCTGGCAGGGGTATACGAGCAGTACTTC.

This rearrangement joins TRBV7-9 to TRBJ2-7; D unresolved. The CDR3 spans 16 residues. CDR1 SEHNR and CDR2 FQNEAQ come from the germline V gene (reference sequence). V gave up 8 bases and J gave up 1 base, with 21 bases separating them. The CDR3 loop is CASSLLDGGHSYEQYF. The CDR3 DNA reads TGTGCCAGCTCCCTGTTAGACGGCGGTCATTCCTACGAGCAGTACTTC. Complete variable domain (other parts from reference TRBV7-9 and TRBJ2-7): DTGVSQNPRHKITKRGQNVTFRCDPISEHNRLYWYRQTLGQGPEFLTYFQNEAQLEKSRLLSDRFSAERPKGSFSTLEIQRTEQGDSAMYLCASSLLDGGHSYEQYFGPGTRLTVT.

The CDR3 protein is CASSLEGVGNIQYF. Here the CDR3 DNA reads TGTGCCAGCAGTTTAGAGGGCGTTGGAAACATTCAGTACTTC. This chain joins TRBV28 and TRBJ2-4; perhaps TRBD2 as D (5 bases). CDR1 and CDR2 (germline): MDHEN, SYDVKM. This CDR3 has 14 residues. Trimming shortened V by 2 bases and J by 6 bases, and 11 bases separated the two germline ends.

This clonotype was seen at least ten times. The gene calls are TRBV11-2 and TRBJ2-1; D is uncertain. The germline V gene has CDR1 SGHAT and CDR2 FQNNGV. This CDR3 has 13 amino acids. V lost 0 bases and J 9 bases, leaving 9 bases between the germline ends. The CDR3 DNA follows: TGTGCCAGCAGCTTAGATGACGGCGGTGAGCAGTTCTTC. This sequence encodes CASSLDDGGEQFF.

The V and J genes are TRBV2 and TRBJ2-7, with 9 bases identical to TRBD2. Unmatched junction bases numbered 7, after V lost 8 bases and J lost 2 bases. Germline CDR1 reads SNHLY; CDR2 reads FYNNEI. The CDR3 loop spans 14 amino acids. Here the CDR3 DNA reads TGTGCCAGCTTGGCGGGAGGGGCAGCCTACGAGCAGTACTTC. Amino acid sequence: CASLAGGAAYEQYF.

This sequence joins TRBV30 and TRBJ1-6; D uncertain. The V gene lost 0 bases and the J gene lost 12 bases, with 9 bases spanning the gap. Germline V gives CDR1 GTSNPN, CDR2 SVGIG (reference sequence). This CDR3 is 12 amino acids long. As DNA, the CDR3 is TGTGCCTGGAGTGTAGATAAAGGACCCCTCCACTTT. Amino acids: CAWSVDKGPLHF.

There are a few counts of this clonotype. The chain recombines TRBV7-2 with TRBJ2-7; 7 nucleotides align to TRBD1. The CDR3 sequence is 16 residues long. Germline assignment: CDR1 SGHTA and CDR2 FQGNSA. V lost 5 bases, J lost 3 bases, and 13 bases stayed unmatched. CDR3 residues: CASSPQTGTAHYEQYF. DNA of the CDR3: TGTGCCAGCAGCCCCCAAACTGGGACAGCCCACTACGAGCAGTACTTC. Full variable domain (missing parts from reference TRBV7-2 and TRBJ2-7): GAGVSQSPSNKVTEKGKDVELRCDPISGHTALYWYRQSLGQGLEFLIYFQGNSAPDKSGLPSDRFSAERTGGSVSTLTIQRTQQEDSAVYLCASSPQTGTAHYEQYFGPGTRLTVT.

The chain is built from TRBV4-1 and TRBJ2-2; weak D call: TRBD2 (5 bases). Trimming removed 2 bases at V and 6 bases at J, with 7 bases between. CDR1 and CDR2 (germline): MGHRA, YSYEKL. The CDR3 covers 13 residues. The CDR3 reads CASSQFSAGELFF. CDR3 nucleotides: TGCGCCAGCAGCCAATTTAGCGCCGGGGAGCTGTTTTTT.

This chain joins TRBV27 and TRBJ2-1, with D unclear. Germline loops: CDR1 MNHEY, CDR2 SMNVEV (reference sequence). This CDR3 is 14 amino acids long. Trimming removed 2 bases from V and 5 bases from J, with 10 bases in between. DNA for the CDR3: TGTGCCAGCAGTTTACGCCACTTAGACAATGAGCAGTTCTTC. Translating gives CASSLRHLDNEQFF.

This clonotype was counted a few times. The V call is TRBV20-1, the J call TRBJ2-5, with 7 bases fitting TRBD2. The junction had 6 bases not matched to a gene; V was cut back by 7 bases and J by 4 bases. This CDR3 comprises 12 residues. Per germline, CDR1 DFQATT and CDR2 SNEGSKA (reference sequence). The CDR3: CSGEGRGETQYF. In DNA form, the CDR3 reads TGCAGTGGGGAGGGCCGGGGAGAGACCCAGTACTTC.

This clonotype has at least ten counts. This chain uses TRBV7-8 with TRBJ2-1; 8 nucleotides line up with TRBD2. V was clipped by 5 bases and J by 12 bases; unmatched bases: 15. Germline V CDR1 and CDR2: SGHVS, FQNEAQ. CDR3 length equals 15 residues. The CDR3 DNA reads TGTGCCAGCAGCCCCCTAGCGGGTCTGGCCGGAATGCAGTTCTTC. It encodes CASSPLAGLAGMQFF.

This clonotype has just a few counts. CDR3 nucleotide sequence: TGTGCCAGTAGTCCAGGGGGACCGAGAGAGACTGAAGCTTTCTTT. It codes for CASSPGGPRETEAFF. The chain recombines TRBV19 with TRBJ1-1; the match to TRBD1 covers 7 bases. The CDR3 is 15 residues long. Germline CDR1 is LNHDA and CDR2 is SQIVND (reference sequence). J lost 5 bases, V lost 5 bases, and 11 bases had no gene match.

The chain couples TRBV6-5 to TRBJ1-1; 7 bases match TRBD1. The length of the CDR3 is 15 residues. The V gene end was trimmed by 2 bases and the J gene end by 5 bases; junction bases not matched to a gene: 8. Germline V gene sequence: CDR1 MNHEY, CDR2 SVGAGI. CDR3 residues: CASSYRQGYRTEAFF. CDR3 nucleotide sequence: TGTGCCAGCAGTTACCGACAGGGTTATCGGACTGAAGCTTTCTTT.

This clonotype was seen only a few times. This chain uses TRBV4-1 with TRBJ1-4; D not certain. The germline CDR1 and CDR2 sequences are MGHRA and YSYEKL. Trimming removed 5 bases at V and 8 bases at J, with 6 bases between. This CDR3 region has 11 residues. The CDR3 region is CASSKTEKLFF. CDR3 nucleotides: TGCGCCAGCAGCAAGACCGAAAAACTGTTTTTT.

CDR3 amino acids: CATAVGGNEQFF. The CDR3 bases are TGTGCCACCGCCGTGGGTGGCAATGAGCAGTTCTTC. The rearrangement joins TRBV12-3 or TRBV12-4 to TRBJ2-1, with D hard to call. V lost 10 bases, J lost 6 bases, and 13 bases lay in between. This CDR3 spans 12 amino acids.

In its sample, this clonotype was seen a few times. V gene TRBV7-8 combines with J gene TRBJ1-1; D is perhaps TRBD1 (6 bases). With 5 bases removed from V and 3 bases from J, the gap between germline ends came to 16 bases. The CDR3 is 15 amino acids. Germline CDR1 is SGHVS and CDR2 is FQNEAQ. The CDR3 is CASSLHKGDHTEAFF. The DNA of the CDR3 is TGTGCCAGCAGCCTTCATAAGGGGGACCACACTGAAGCTTTCTTT. The entire variable domain, with the rest obtained from reference TRBV7-8 and TRBJ1-1, is as follows: GAGVSQSPRYKVAKRGQDVALRCDPISGHVSLFWYQQALGQGPEFLTYFQNEAQLDKSGLPSDRFFAERPEGSVSTLKIQRTQQEDSAVYLCASSLHKGDHTEAFFGQGTRLTVV.

The rearrangement links TRBV15 to TRBJ2-7; 7 nucleotides align to TRBD2. Per the germline V gene, CDR1 is LNHNV and CDR2 is YYDKDF (reference sequence). With V trimmed by 0 bases and J by 1 base, 6 bases remained unmatched. CDR3 length: 16 amino acids. The DNA of the CDR3 is TGTGCCACCAGCAGAGAGGGGGGGTTTCTGTCCTACGAGCAGTACTTC. Its protein product is CATSREGGFLSYEQYF. The full variable domain, with the rest looked up from reference TRBV15 and TRBJ2-7, is DAMVIQNPRYQVTQFGKPVTLSCSQTLNHNVMYWYQQKSSQAPKLLFHYYDKDFNNEADTPDNFQSRRPNTSFCFLDIRSPGLGDTAMYLCATSREGGFLSYEQYFGPGTRLTVT.

The gene calls are TRBV6-1 and TRBJ2-5; TRBD1 matches at 7 bases. CDR1 and CDR2 (germline): MNHNS, SASEGT. The CDR3 loop spans 14 amino acids. With V trimmed by 7 bases and J by 0 bases, 5 bases remained unmatched. This CDR3 reads CASNKQGHQETQYF. CDR3 DNA: TGTGCCAGCAACAAACAGGGGCACCAAGAGACCCAGTACTTC.

This CDR3 reads CASSGIQETQYF. As DNA, the CDR3 is TGTGCCAGCAGTGGGATTCAAGAGACCCAGTACTTC. V is TRBV6-1 and J is TRBJ2-5; D is uncertain. This CDR3 has 12 amino acids. Trimming took off 4 bases at V and 2 bases at J, with 5 bases between the two ends. Germline-derived CDR1 and CDR2 are MNHNS and SASEGT.